This is a list of T cell receptor beta chains from one sample in a study of breast tumors, draining lymph nodes, adjacent tissues. A single record per CDR3 protein comes from TCRdb applying MiXCR to the multiplex PCR reads. Of about 140,000 distinct CDR3 sequences listed, 20% to 25% are singletons. The sample taken for sequencing was axillary lymph node tissue. Receptor source: a female donor with breast cancer. Some clones in this sample may be carry-over from other donors' samples. Each CDR3 is given with its conserved first and last residue. D genes are given only for firm matches. Rows may omit the clone size; those that give it use once, few, many or a size class.

size: many; V: TRBV6-5; D: -; J: TRBJ2-7; DNA: TGTGCCAGCAGGCCTAAATTGGGGTCCGGCGAGCAGTACTTC; CDR3: CASRPKLGSGEQYF
size: -; V: TRBV19; D: TRBD1; J: TRBJ1-2; DNA: TGTGCCAGTAGTATAGACCCAAACAGGGGCCAAGGCTACACCTTC; CDR3: CASSIDPNRGQGYTF
size: -; V: TRBV6-2/TRBV6-3; D: TRBD2; J: TRBJ2-3; DNA: TGTGCCAGCAGTTACTCGCGGGAGGGCACAGATACGCAGTATTTT; CDR3: CASSYSREGTDTQYF
size: many; V: TRBV2; D: TRBD2; J: TRBJ2-2; DNA: TGTGCCAGCAGGGGGGGACTAGCGGGAGCGTCGAACACCGGGGAGCTGTTTTTT; CDR3: CASRGGLAGASNTGELFF
size: -; V: TRBV28; D: TRBD2; J: TRBJ2-5; DNA: TGTGCCAGCAGTTTAATCCAGCGGGAGGGCGGGGGAGAGACCCAGTACTTC; CDR3: CASSLIQREGGGETQYF
size: many; V: TRBV7-6; D: TRBD2; J: TRBJ2-5; DNA: TGTGCCAGCAGCCCTGGGGGGACTAGCGGGGTCCAAGAGACCCAGTACTTC; CDR3: CASSPGGTSGVQETQYF
size: many; V: TRBV20-1; D: -; J: TRBJ2-7; DNA: TGCAGTGCTACGGACATTGGTTCCTACGAGCAGTACTTC; CDR3: CSATDIGSYEQYF
size: many; V: TRBV7-8; D: TRBD2; J: TRBJ2-3; DNA: TGTGCCAGCAGCTTCCTAGCGGGAGGGCGCACAGATACGCAGTATTTT; CDR3: CASSFLAGGRTDTQYF
size: -; V: TRBV11-2; D: -; J: TRBJ2-1; DNA: -; CDR3: CASSFYICSASGDEQFF
size: many; V: TRBV6-7; D: -; J: TRBJ1-3; DNA: TGTGCCAGCCCTCAGCCCACTTATTCTGGAAACACCATATATTTT; CDR3: CASPQPTYSGNTIYF
size: -; V: TRBV30; D: -; J: TRBJ1-4; DNA: TGTGCCTGGAGTGTGGGGGAAAAACTGTTTTTT; CDR3: CAWSVGEKLFF
size: -; V: TRBV28; D: -; J: TRBJ2-1; DNA: TGTGCCAGCACGTCGAGAGGGAGCTCCTACAATGAGCAGTTCTTC; CDR3: CASTSRGSSYNEQFF
size: many; V: TRBV30; D: -; J: TRBJ2-6; DNA: TGTGCCCTTCAAAAAGGTACTGGGGCCAACGTCCTGACTTTC; CDR3: CALQKGTGANVLTF
size: many; V: TRBV10-3; D: -; J: TRBJ2-3; DNA: TGTGCCATCAGTGAGACCGCAACAGGGACTAGCACAGATACGCAGTATTTT; CDR3: CAISETATGTSTDTQYF
size: few; V: TRBV3-1; D: -; J: TRBJ2-1; DNA: TGTGCCAGCAGCCAAGATAGCAGGGTTGGGCAGTTCTTC; CDR3: CASSQDSRVGQFF
size: -; V: TRBV30; D: TRBD2; J: TRBJ2-1; DNA: TGTGCCTGGGGGTTGGGGGGGGGCTCCTACAATGAGCAGTTCTTC; CDR3: CAWGLGGGSYNEQFF
size: many; V: TRBV4-3; D: TRBD2; J: TRBJ2-1; DNA: TGCGCCAGCAGCCAAGGGGGACTAGTTTACAATGAGCAGTTCTTC; CDR3: CASSQGGLVYNEQFF
size: many; V: TRBV6-5; D: TRBD1; J: TRBJ2-5; DNA: TGTGCCAGCAGTTACTCGAGGACAGGGCTGGAAGAGACCCAGTACTTC; CDR3: CASSYSRTGLEETQYF
size: many; V: TRBV28; D: TRBD2; J: TRBJ2-1; DNA: TGTGCCAGCAGCCGCCGGGGACTAGCGTACAATGAGCAGTTCTTC; CDR3: CASSRRGLAYNEQFF
size: many; V: TRBV5-4; D: TRBD1; J: TRBJ2-7; DNA: TGTGCCAGCAGCTTAATTGCGACAGGGGGCTCCTACGAGCAGTACTTC; CDR3: CASSLIATGGSYEQYF
size: -; V: TRBV5-1; D: -; J: TRBJ1-2; DNA: TGCGCCAGCAGCTTGGAGGGGTGGGGTGGCTGCACCTTC; CDR3: CASSLEGWGGCTF
size: many; V: TRBV11-2; D: -; J: TRBJ2-7; DNA: TGTGCCAGCAGCGGGCGCATGGGGGACTACGAGCAGTACTTC; CDR3: CASSGRMGDYEQYF
size: many; V: TRBV6-1; D: TRBD1; J: TRBJ2-2; DNA: TGTGCCAGCAGTGACCCTCGGGACAGGGCCTCGAACACCGGGGAGCTGTTTTTT; CDR3: CASSDPRDRASNTGELFF
size: many; V: TRBV7-9; D: -; J: TRBJ2-3; DNA: TGTGCCAGCAGCCCCGTAGCAGATACGCAGTATTTT; CDR3: CASSPVADTQYF
size: -; V: TRBV20-1; D: -; J: TRBJ1-5; DNA: TGCAGTGCTCTACCCCGAGGACGGACCAATCAGCCCCAGCATTTT; CDR3: CSALPRGRTNQPQHF
size: many; V: TRBV30; D: TRBD2; J: TRBJ2-7; DNA: TGTGCCTGGAGGTCGAGCGGGGCCTACGAGCAGTACTTC; CDR3: CAWRSSGAYEQYF
size: many; V: TRBV7-9; D: TRBD1; J: TRBJ1-6; DNA: TGTGCCAGCAGCTTAGGAGGGGGCGATAATTCACCCCTCCACTTT; CDR3: CASSLGGGDNSPLHF
size: many; V: TRBV7-7; D: TRBD2; J: TRBJ2-7; DNA: TGTGCCAGCAGCCCTCTCGGGAGGCCCGAGCAGTACTTC; CDR3: CASSPLGRPEQYF
size: many; V: TRBV10-1; D: -; J: TRBJ2-3; DNA: TGCGCCAGCAGTGACGGCGGGAACTTAGATACGCAGTATTTT; CDR3: CASSDGGNLDTQYF
size: few; V: TRBV6-6; D: TRBD2; J: TRBJ2-7; DNA: TGTGCCAGTAGGACGGGGGGGGGGGCCTACGAGCAGTACTTC; CDR3: CASRTGGGAYEQYF
size: many; V: TRBV27; D: TRBD2; J: TRBJ2-7; DNA: TGTGCCAGCAGTCCCGCTTCAAGCCCAGCGGGGTACGAGCAGTACTTC; CDR3: CASSPASSPAGYEQYF
size: few; V: TRBV30; D: -; J: TRBJ2-3; DNA: TGTGCCTGGGGAAGGGACTCCACAGATACGCAGTATTTT; CDR3: CAWGRDSTDTQYF
size: -; V: TRBV19; D: -; J: TRBJ2-7; DNA: TGTGCCAGTGGTATCCCGGGCAGGTCCTACGAGCAGTACTTC; CDR3: CASGIPGRSYEQYF
size: -; V: TRBV28; D: TRBD2; J: TRBJ2-7; DNA: TGTGCCAGCAGTTCTCCTATAGCGGGAGCTACCTACGAGCAGTACTTC; CDR3: CASSSPIAGATYEQYF
size: -; V: TRBV28; D: -; J: TRBJ1-5; DNA: TGTGCCAGCAGTTTGGGACTTTGGGATCAGCCCCAGCATTTT; CDR3: CASSLGLWDQPQHF
size: many; V: TRBV15; D: -; J: TRBJ2-1; DNA: TGTGCCACCAGCAGAGATAAACAGGTAAACAATGAGCAGTTCTTC; CDR3: CATSRDKQVNNEQFF
size: many; V: TRBV20-1; D: TRBD2; J: TRBJ2-1; DNA: TGCAGTGCTCTGGTCGCTAGCGGCAACAATGAGCAGTTCTTC; CDR3: CSALVASGNNEQFF
size: -; V: TRBV27; D: TRBD1; J: TRBJ1-2; DNA: TGTGCCAGCAGTTCATCCGGGACAGGGGGGTATGGCTACACCTTC; CDR3: CASSSSGTGGYGYTF
size: many; V: TRBV5-4; D: TRBD1; J: TRBJ2-5; DNA: TGTGCCAGCAGCTTGGAACAGGGGGTGGCGACCCAGTACTTC; CDR3: CASSLEQGVATQYF
size: medium-sized; V: TRBV20-1; D: -; J: TRBJ2-1; DNA: TGCAGTGCTAGAGTGCGAGGGAGCTACAATGAGCAGTTCTTC; CDR3: CSARVRGSYNEQFF
size: -; V: TRBV12-3/TRBV12-4; D: -; J: TRBJ1-4; DNA: TGTGCCAGCAGTCTCTTGGCTAATGAAAAACTGTTTTTT; CDR3: CASSLLANEKLFF
size: many; V: TRBV4-1; D: TRBD1; J: TRBJ2-7; DNA: TGCGCCAGCAGCCAATTTACAGGGGGCGGATACGAGCAGTACTTC; CDR3: CASSQFTGGGYEQYF